This T cell receptor beta chain was sequenced for a study of blood T cell repertoires in COVID-19. Background on the study: Italy, Spain and the United States were the sources of the convalescent and acute COVID-19 samples. T cells, B-cell-depleted T cells, or PBMCs supplied cDNA or gDNA.

This CDR3 region has 15 residues. V shed 1 base and J shed 2 bases, with 8 bases lying between them. The germline CDR1 and CDR2 sequences are MNHNY and SVGAGI (reference sequence). As handled by the study authors: Counts of nucleated cells, estimated from reference gene primer amplification, were obtained. Measured with immunoSEQ multiplex PCR; TCRdb has only the in-frame clones, and not every one. V and J calls plus clone size are reproduced from that table; the DNA served to infer D and trimming. The sample lists fewer than 250,000 clones; approximately 80% were seen once. This TCR derives from a woman in her 50s with acute or convalescent COVID-19. Sequencing was done on a sample of peripheral blood. V is TRBV6-6 and J is TRBJ2-2; weak D call: TRBD2 (5 bases). As DNA, the CDR3 is TGTGCCAGCAGTTACTTAGGACTTAACACCGGGGAGCTGTTTTTT. It translates to CASSYLGLNTGELFF.